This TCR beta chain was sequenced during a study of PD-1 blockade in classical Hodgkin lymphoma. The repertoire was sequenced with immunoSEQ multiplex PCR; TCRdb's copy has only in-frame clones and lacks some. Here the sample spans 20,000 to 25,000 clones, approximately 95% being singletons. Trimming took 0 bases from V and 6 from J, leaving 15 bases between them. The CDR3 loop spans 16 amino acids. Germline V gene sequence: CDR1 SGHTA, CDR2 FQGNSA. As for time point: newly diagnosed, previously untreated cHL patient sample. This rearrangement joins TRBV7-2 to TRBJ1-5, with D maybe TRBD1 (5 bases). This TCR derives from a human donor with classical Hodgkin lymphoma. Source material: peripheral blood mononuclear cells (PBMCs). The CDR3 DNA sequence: TGTGCCAGCAGCTTAGCCGCGGGGCTCTCTAGTCAGCCCCAGCATTTT. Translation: CASSLAAGLSSQPQHF.